The 24 T cell receptor beta chains below come from one sample, sequenced in a study of T cells in Graves' hyperthyroidism and ophthalmopathy. Amplified regions were TCR beta CDR3 sequences from RNA transcripts. When the TCR CDR3 underwent first-round RT-PCR, the HTBI primer set was used. In TCRdb, the multiplex PCR reads were re-called with MiXCR into one record per CDR3 protein. The table has 300,000 to 450,000 distinct CDR3 sequences, roughly 14% seen once. Sequenced: blood. The receptors stem from a woman aged 60 to 75 with Graves' hyperthyroidism.

This clonotype was recorded many times. The chain is built from TRBV19 and TRBJ1-5, with D perhaps matching TRBD1 (6 bases). Trimming removed 5 bases from V and 4 bases from J, with 24 bases in between. The CDR3 covers 18 residues. From germline, CDR1 is LNHDA and CDR2 SQIVND (reference sequence). In DNA, the CDR3 is TGTGCCAGTAGTCTATACCGCCACTACAGGGCTAATAATCAGCCCCAGCATTTT. Its protein is CASSLYRHYRANNQPQHF.

This chain joins TRBV5-1 and TRBJ1-4, with 7 bases that match TRBD1. The CDR3 totals 16 residues. Germline loops: CDR1 SGHRS, CDR2 YFSETQ. The ends lost 1 base at V and 0 bases at J; junction bases unmatched: 3. The CDR3 here is CASSLQGQTTNEKLFF. The CDR3 DNA is TGCGCCAGCAGCTTGCAGGGACAGACAACTAATGAAAAACTGTTTTTT. The entire variable domain, with the rest obtained from reference TRBV5-1 and TRBJ1-4, is as follows: KAGVTQTPRYLIKTRGQQVTLSCSPISGHRSVSWYQQTPGQGLQFLFEYFSETQRNKGNFPGRFSGRQFSNSRSEMNVSTLELGDSALYLCASSLQGQTTNEKLFFGSGTQLSVL.

This clonotype was detected only a few times. The chain links TRBV18 to TRBJ2-1; TRBD2 agrees at 11 bases. The trim removed 3 bases at V and 2 bases at J, leaving 3 bases unmatched. The CDR3 length is 16 residues. Germline V lookup: CDR1 KGHSH, CDR2 LQKENI. CDR3 sequence (DNA): TGTGCCAGCTCACCCCAACTAGCGGGAGCCTACAATGAGCAGTTCTTC. Encoded protein: CASSPQLAGAYNEQFF.

This clonotype was found a few times. V is TRBV5-6 and J is TRBJ2-3; the D call may be TRBD1 or TRBD2 (5 bases each). Germline V gene data show CDR1 as SGHDT and CDR2 as YYEEEE. V lost 4 bases, J lost 4 bases, and 19 bases lay in between. This CDR3 is built from 16 residues. CDR3 in DNA: TGTGCCAGCAGCGTTTCGACCGGGGCCAGGGCAGATACGCAGTATTTT. As protein: CASSVSTGARADTQYF. Full variable domain (outside the CDR3, taken from reference TRBV5-6 and TRBJ2-3): DAGVTQSPTHLIKTRGQQVTLRCSPKSGHDTVSWYQQALGQGPQFIFQYYEEEERQRGNFPDRFSGHQFPNYSSELNVNALLLGDSALYLCASSVSTGARADTQYFGPGTRLTVL.

At least ten counts were recorded for this clonotype. This chain links TRBV28 with TRBJ1-2; D perhaps matches TRBD1 (6 bases). The CDR3 extends over 13 amino acids. The germline gives CDR1 MDHEN, CDR2 SYDVKM. Trimming stripped 4 bases from V and 4 bases from J, with 10 bases between. CDR3: CASSSGTLYGYTF. DNA for the CDR3: TGTGCCAGCAGTTCCGGGACACTCTATGGCTACACCTTC.

This clonotype was detected many times. The chain couples TRBV2 to TRBJ2-1, with 10 bases aligning to TRBD2. Per germline, CDR1 SNHLY and CDR2 FYNNEI. The CDR3 runs to 14 residues. Trimming at V came to 8 bases and at J to 7 bases, leaving 8 bases not matched to a gene. CDR3 in amino acids: CASFPTSGKNEQFF. The CDR3 nucleotides read TGTGCCAGCTTCCCCACTAGCGGGAAGAATGAGCAGTTCTTC.

This clonotype has a count of ten or more. V and J are TRBV7-9 and TRBJ2-3, with 7 bases fitting TRBD1. V lost 6 bases, J lost 3 bases, and 6 bases stayed unmatched. Per germline, CDR1 SEHNR and CDR2 FQNEAQ (reference sequence). The CDR3 runs 14 residues. CDR3 coding DNA: TGTGCCAGCAGACGACAGGGAAGGACAGATACGCAGTATTTT. It yields the protein CASRRQGRTDTQYF.

This clonotype has at least ten counts. J is TRBJ2-3 and V is TRBV12-3 or TRBV12-4; possibly TRBD2 for D (5 bases). Trimming took off 5 bases at V and 5 bases at J, with 14 bases between the two ends. This CDR3 spans 14 amino acids. The CDR3 DNA sequence: TGTGCCAGCAGTCTCGGGTCCGGGATAGATACGCAGTATTTT. Translation: CASSLGSGIDTQYF.

This clonotype has at least ten counts. J is TRBJ1-4 and V is TRBV5-1; 8 bases match TRBD1. J lost 8 bases, V lost 9 bases, and 12 bases had no gene match. The CDR3 covers 14 residues. Germline assignment: CDR1 SGHRS and CDR2 YFSETQ. The CDR3, as DNA: TGCGCCACCCGGACCGGGACAGGAAAAGAAAAACTGTTTTTT. Protein: CATRTGTGKEKLFF.

The genes are TRBV5-1 and TRBJ2-4; D is possibly TRBD2 (5 bases). The CDR3 length is 15 residues. In germline, CDR1 is SGHRS, CDR2 YFSETQ. V was shortened by 4 bases and J by 1 base, with 12 bases between the two germline ends. The CDR3 loop is CASSASGEAKNIQYF. CDR3 coding DNA: TGCGCCAGCAGCGCCAGCGGAGAGGCCAAAAACATTCAGTACTTC.

The CDR3 spells CASSPMVGQKNTEAFF. The CDR3 nucleotides are TGTGCCAGCTCACCAATGGTTGGACAGAAGAACACTGAAGCTTTCTTT. The gene calls are TRBV18 and TRBJ1-1; possible D gene TRBD1, 6 bases. CDR3 length: 16 residues. Germline assignment: CDR1 KGHSH and CDR2 LQKENI. Trimming stripped 2 bases from V and 1 base from J, with 14 bases between.

In this sample, this clonotype turned up once. The chain carries TRBV13 and TRBJ2-3; weak D call: TRBD2 (6 bases). The CDR3 runs 15 residues. The germline gives CDR1 PRHDT, CDR2 FYEKMQ (reference sequence). Trimming shortened V by 6 bases and J by 3 bases, and 16 bases separated the two germline ends. This CDR3 is CASSRAGSGTDTQYF. CDR3 nucleotide sequence: TGTGCCAGCAGTCGAGCCGGGAGTGGAACAGATACGCAGTATTTT. Full variable domain (remainder filled in from reference TRBV13 and TRBJ2-3): AAGVIQSPRHLIKEKRETATLKCYPIPRHDTVYWYQQGPGQDPQFLISFYEKMQSDKGSIPDRFSAQQFSDYHSELNMSSLELGDSALYFCASSRAGSGTDTQYFGPGTRLTVL.

This clonotype was recorded a few times. The chain combines TRBV7-9 with TRBJ2-7; 9 nucleotides agree with TRBD2. CDR1 is SEHNR, CDR2 FQNEAQ, per germline (reference sequence). CDR3 length: 14 residues. The junction had 7 bases not matched to a gene; V was cut back by 1 base and J by 9 bases. CDR3 sequence reads: CASSLGAAGGGQYF. The CDR3 DNA is TGTGCCAGCAGCTTAGGAGCAGCGGGAGGAGGGCAGTACTTC. Based on the CDR3 plus reference TRBV7-9 and TRBJ2-7, the full variable domain is DTGVSQNPRHKITKRGQNVTFRCDPISEHNRLYWYRQTLGQGPEFLTYFQNEAQLEKSRLLSDRFSAERPKGSFSTLEIQRTEQGDSAMYLCASSLGAAGGGQYFGPGTRLTVT.

This clonotype was recorded many times. J is TRBJ2-6 and V is TRBV6-1; no clear D. The germline V gene has CDR1 MNHNS and CDR2 SASEGT. The V gene lost 0 bases and the J gene lost 0 bases, with 12 bases spanning the gap. The CDR3 has 18 amino acids. This CDR3 reads CASSEAPATFSGANVLTF. The CDR3 DNA reads as TGTGCCAGCAGTGAAGCTCCAGCGACCTTCTCTGGGGCCAACGTCCTGACTTTC.

This clonotype was counted a few times. The chain combines TRBV12-3 or TRBV12-4 with TRBJ1-5; 7 bases map to TRBD1. Trimming cost V 6 bases and J 11 bases; bases outside gene matches: 10. This CDR3 is 13 amino acids long. CDR3 sequence reads: CASSLGTQGAQHF. CDR3 nucleotide sequence: TGTGCCAGCAGCCTCGGGACCCAGGGGGCCCAGCATTTT.

The V call is TRBV11-2, the J call TRBJ2-7; a weak D match, TRBD2 (5 bases). V was pared by 7 bases and J by 1 base, with 8 bases between. The CDR3 sequence is 12 residues long. CDR1 and CDR2 (germline): SGHAT, FQNNGV. CDR3 coding DNA: TGTGCCAGCACTACTAGGTCCTACGAGCAGTACTTC. The encoded protein is CASTTRSYEQYF. The variable domain in full, with the rest retrieved from reference TRBV11-2 and TRBJ2-7, is EAGVAQSPRYKIIEKRQSVAFWCNPISGHATLYWYQQILGQGPKLLIQFQNNGVVDDSQLPKDRFSAERLKGVDSTLKIQPAKLEDSAVYLCASTTRSYEQYFGPGTRLTVT.

This clonotype was detected many times. V is TRBV3-1 and J is TRBJ2-7; the D is unclear. Trimming shortened V by 8 bases and J by 6 bases, and 11 bases separated the two germline ends. CDR1 and CDR2 (germline): LGHDT, YNNKEL (reference sequence). CDR3 length: 11 amino acids. CDR3 coding DNA: TGTGCCAGCGTGAAAGGTAGCGAGCAGTACTTC. This translates into CASVKGSEQYF.

This clonotype came up many times. This sequence joins TRBV30 and TRBJ1-1, with a possible D match to TRBD1 (5 bases). This CDR3 comprises 14 residues. Trimming took off 4 bases at V and 7 bases at J, with 19 bases between the two ends. The germline CDR1 and CDR2 sequences are GTSNPN and SVGIG (reference sequence). The chain's CDR3 is CAWIWAASGGEAFF. Here the CDR3 DNA reads TGTGCCTGGATTTGGGCAGCCTCCGGGGGTGAAGCTTTCTTT.

Many counts were recorded for this clonotype. The CDR3 region has the DNA TGTGCCAGCAGCTTCTCAGATACGCAGTATTTT. This codes for CASSFSDTQYF. The rearrangement uses TRBV12-3 or TRBV12-4 and TRBJ2-3, with D unresolved. Trimming pared 6 bases from V and 4 bases from J, leaving 5 bases between. The CDR3 length is 11 residues.

The chain links TRBV5-8 to TRBJ1-4, with 10 bases matching TRBD1. The CDR3 totals 17 residues. Losses at the gene ends were 6 bases for V and 0 bases for J; bases not matched to a gene: 8. Germline lookup yields CDR1 SGHTS and CDR2 YDEGEE. The CDR3 nucleotides are TGTGCCAGCACACCAGCCGGGACAGGGGCAACTAATGAAAAACTGTTTTTT. Amino acid sequence: CASTPAGTGATNEKLFF.

The table lists this clonotype with many counts. J is TRBJ2-7 and V is TRBV3-1; 12 bases are a match to TRBD2. V was clipped by 6 bases and J by 0 bases; unmatched bases: 12. CDR1 and CDR2 (germline): LGHDT, YNNKEL (reference sequence). This CDR3 spans 18 amino acids. CDR3 sequence: CASSRLTGLAGSSYEQYF. In DNA form, the CDR3 reads TGTGCCAGCAGTCGCCTAACCGGACTAGCGGGAAGCTCCTACGAGCAGTACTTC.

This clonotype came up many times. This rearrangement joins TRBV20-1 to TRBJ1-2, with 7 bases identical to TRBD1. With 1 base clipped from V and 3 bases from J, the junction kept 5 bases outside the gene matches. CDR1 and CDR2 (germline): DFQATT, SNEGSKA (reference sequence). CDR3 size: 14 residues. The CDR3 DNA sequence: TGCAGTGCTAGAGTCAGGACAGGCGACTATGGCTACACCTTC. Its translation: CSARVRTGDYGYTF.

This clonotype was detected ten times or more. The CDR3 loop is CAWSRGLTGDSPLHF. The CDR3 DNA is TGTGCCTGGAGTCGAGGTCTTACCGGAGATTCACCCCTCCACTTT. This chain uses TRBV30 with TRBJ1-6; no reliable D call. V gave up 2 bases and J gave up 8 bases, with 16 bases separating them. The length of the CDR3 is 15 residues. Germline assignment: CDR1 GTSNPN and CDR2 SVGIG (reference sequence).

This clonotype was observed a few times. This rearrangement joins TRBV10-3 to TRBJ2-7; perhaps D is TRBD1 or TRBD2 (5 bases each). The CDR3 is 14 residues long. Germline CDR1 reads ENHRY; CDR2 reads SYGVKD. V was shortened by 7 bases and J by 2 bases, with 15 bases between the two germline ends. CDR3 sequence reads: CAITPGTVTYEQYF. CDR3 nucleotides: TGTGCCATCACCCCCGGGACGGTGACCTACGAGCAGTACTTC.